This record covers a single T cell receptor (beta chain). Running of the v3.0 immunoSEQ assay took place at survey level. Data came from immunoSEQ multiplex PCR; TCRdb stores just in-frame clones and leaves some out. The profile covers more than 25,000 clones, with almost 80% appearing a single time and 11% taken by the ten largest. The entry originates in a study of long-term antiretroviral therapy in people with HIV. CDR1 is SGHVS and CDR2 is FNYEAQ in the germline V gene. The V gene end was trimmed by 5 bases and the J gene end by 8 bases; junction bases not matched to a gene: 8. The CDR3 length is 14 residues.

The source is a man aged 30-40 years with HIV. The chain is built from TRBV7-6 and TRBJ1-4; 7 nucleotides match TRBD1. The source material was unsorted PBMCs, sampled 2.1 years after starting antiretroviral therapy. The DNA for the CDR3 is TGTGCCAGCAGCCAGACAGGGCTAGGGGAAAAACTGTTTTTT. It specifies CASSQTGLGEKLFF.